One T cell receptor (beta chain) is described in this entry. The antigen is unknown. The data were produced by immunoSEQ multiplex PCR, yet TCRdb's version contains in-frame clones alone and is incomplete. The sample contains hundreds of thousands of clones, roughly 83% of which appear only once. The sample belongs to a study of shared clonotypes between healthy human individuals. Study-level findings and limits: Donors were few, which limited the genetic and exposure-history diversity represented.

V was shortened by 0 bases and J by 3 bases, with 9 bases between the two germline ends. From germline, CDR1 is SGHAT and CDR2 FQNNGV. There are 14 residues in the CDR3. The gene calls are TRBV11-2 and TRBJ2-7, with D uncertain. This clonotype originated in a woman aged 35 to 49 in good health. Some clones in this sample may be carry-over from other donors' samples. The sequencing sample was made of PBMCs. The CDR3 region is CASSLDGGDYEQYF. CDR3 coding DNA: TGTGCCAGCAGCTTAGATGGCGGAGACTACGAGCAGTACTTC.